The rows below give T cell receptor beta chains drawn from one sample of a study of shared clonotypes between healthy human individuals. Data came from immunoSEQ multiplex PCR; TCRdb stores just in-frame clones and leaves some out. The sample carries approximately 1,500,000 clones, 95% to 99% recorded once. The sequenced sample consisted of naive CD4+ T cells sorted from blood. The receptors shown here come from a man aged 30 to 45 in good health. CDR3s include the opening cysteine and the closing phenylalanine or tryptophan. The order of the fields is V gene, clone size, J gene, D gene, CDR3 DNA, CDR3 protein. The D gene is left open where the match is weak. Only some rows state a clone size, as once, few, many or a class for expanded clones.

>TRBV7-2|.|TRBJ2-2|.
TGTGCCAGCAGCTTAGTTCGTCAGAGGTCCACCGGGGAGCTGTTTTTT
CASSLVRQRSTGELFF
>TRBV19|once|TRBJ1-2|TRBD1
TGTGCCAGTAGTGGGCCGGGACAGAGATTCTATGGCTACACCTTC
CASSGPGQRFYGYTF
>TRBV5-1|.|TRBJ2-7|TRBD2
TGCGCCAGCGGGTCTAGCGGGACATACGAGCAGTACTTC
CASGSSGTYEQYF
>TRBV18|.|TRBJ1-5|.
TGTGCCAGCTCACCGGCATCGCCCCGATACGATCAGCCCCAGCATTTT
CASSPASPRYDQPQHF
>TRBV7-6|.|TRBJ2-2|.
TGTGCCAGCAGCTTAGCGCCTAGGGGCGCGACCGGGGAGCTGTTTTTT
CASSLAPRGATGELFF
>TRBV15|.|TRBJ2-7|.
TGTGCCACCAGCAGAGGAGGGGGAGGGGGCCTTGGCTCCTACGAGCAGTACTTC
CATSRGGGGGLGSYEQYF
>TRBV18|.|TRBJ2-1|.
TGTGCCAGCTCAGTTAGCGTTCTCGACAATGAGCAGTTCTTC
CASSVSVLDNEQFF
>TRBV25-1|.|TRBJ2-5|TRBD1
TGTGCCAGCAGTGAATACTGGACAGGGGAAGAGACCCAGTACTTC
CASSEYWTGEETQYF
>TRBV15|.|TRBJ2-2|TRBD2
TGTGCCACCAGCAGGGGGGGACTAGCGGGAACCGGGGAGCTGTTTTTT
CATSRGGLAGTGELFF
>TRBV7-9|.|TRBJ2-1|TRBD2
TGTGCCAGCAGCTTAGAAGGACTAGCATCCAATGAGCAGTTCTTC
CASSLEGLASNEQFF
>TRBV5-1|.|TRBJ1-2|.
TGCGCCAGCAGCTTGAGACGAGGGAAGGATTACTATGGCTACACCTTC
CASSLRRGKDYYGYTF
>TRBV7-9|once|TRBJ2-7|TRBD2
TGTGCCAGCAGCTTTTTCGTCGGATGGACTAGCGGAAAATACGAGCAGTACTTC
CASSFFVGWTSGKYEQYF
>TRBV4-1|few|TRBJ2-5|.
TGCGCCAGCAGCCAAGTGATTCAAGAGACCCAGTACTTC
CASSQVIQETQYF
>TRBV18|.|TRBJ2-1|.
TGTGCCAGCTCACCGCCGACTTCCTACAATGAGCAGTTCTTC
CASSPPTSYNEQFF
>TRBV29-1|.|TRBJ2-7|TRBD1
TGCAGCGTTCTAAATACCTTACAGGGGTCCTACGAGCAGTACTTC
CSVLNTLQGSYEQYF
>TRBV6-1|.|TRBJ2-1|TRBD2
TGTGCCAGCAGTGAATTGGCTAGCGGGAGCACCTACAATGAGCAGTTCTTC
CASSELASGSTYNEQFF
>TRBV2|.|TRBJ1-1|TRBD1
TGTGCCAGCGGGAACAGCCCAGGGGGCAGGACTGAAGCTTTCTTT
CASGNSPGGRTEAFF
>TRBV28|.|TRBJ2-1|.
TGTGCCAGCAGTTACCTAGTAAATGAGCAGTTCTTC
CASSYLVNEQFF
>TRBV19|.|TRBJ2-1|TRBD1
TGTGCCAGTAGTTGGGACAGGGGGCTTTTTGGTGAGCAGTTCTTC
CASSWDRGLFGEQFF
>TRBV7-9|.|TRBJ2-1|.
TGTGCCAGCAGCCCCGTGAGCTCCTACAATGAGCAGTTCTTC
CASSPVSSYNEQFF
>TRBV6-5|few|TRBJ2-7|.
TGTGCCAGCAGTTACGGGACGGATTACGAGCAGTACTTC
CASSYGTDYEQYF
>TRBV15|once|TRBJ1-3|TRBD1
TGTGCCACCAGCGGGGACAGGCGGAACACCATATATTTT
CATSGDRRNTIYF
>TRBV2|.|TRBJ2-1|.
TGTGCCAGCAGTGAAGTAGGGTTCTACAATGAGCAGTTCTTC
CASSEVGFYNEQFF
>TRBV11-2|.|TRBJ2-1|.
TGTGCCAGCAGCTTAGATCCCCCGGGTCTAGTTTCGCATGAGCAGTTCTTC
CASSLDPPGLVSHEQFF
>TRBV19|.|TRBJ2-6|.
TGTGCCAGTAGTTTTCTCGGGAACTCTGGGGCCAACGTCCTGACTTTC
CASSFLGNSGANVLTF
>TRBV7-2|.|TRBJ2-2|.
TGTGCCAGCAACGTGGTCGTCGGGGAGCTGTTTTTT
CASNVVVGELFF
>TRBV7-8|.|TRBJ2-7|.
TGTGCCAGCAGCTTAGCAGGGTTCAACGAGCAGTACTTC
CASSLAGFNEQYF
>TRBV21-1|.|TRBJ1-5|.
TGTGCCAGCAGCATATGGTGTTCAAATCAGCCCCAGCATTTT
CASSIWCSNQPQHF
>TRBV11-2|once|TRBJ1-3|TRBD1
TGTGCCAGCAGCTGGAGACAGGGGGTGGGTGGAAACACCATATATTTT
CASSWRQGVGGNTIYF
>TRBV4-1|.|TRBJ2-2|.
TGCGCCAGCAGCCAACGAATTCAGGGGAACACCGGGGAGCTGTTTTTT
CASSQRIQGNTGELFF
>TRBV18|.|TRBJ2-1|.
TGTGCCAGCTCAAATATGGAAACCTTCTACAATGAGCAGTTCTTC
CASSNMETFYNEQFF
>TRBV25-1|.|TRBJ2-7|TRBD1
TGTGCCAGCAGTAAAACAGGGGGTCACTACGAGCAGTACTTC
CASSKTGGHYEQYF
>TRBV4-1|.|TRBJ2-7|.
TGCGCCAGCAGCCAGCCAGTAGAGAGCTACGAGCAGTACTTC
CASSQPVESYEQYF
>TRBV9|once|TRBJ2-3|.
TGTGCCAGCAATACTGATTGGCGGGATACGCAGTATTTT
CASNTDWRDTQYF
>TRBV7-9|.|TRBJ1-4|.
TGTGCCAGCAGCGTTACAGCGACAACTAATGAAAAACTGTTTTTT
CASSVTATTNEKLFF